Listed here are 27 T cell receptor beta chains from one sample, sequenced in a study of blood T cell repertoires in COVID-19. Here immunoSEQ multiplex PCR was the method, and the copy in TCRdb shows in-frame clones only, minus some. Of 250,000 to 300,000 clones in the sample, 85% to 90% are singletons; the top ten hold 0.95% to 1%. Sequenced material: peripheral blood. These receptors were collected from a woman between 35 and 50 years old who had recovered from COVID-19.

In this sample, this clone turned up once. The chain joins TRBV10-3 to TRBJ2-5; TRBD2 matches at 7 bases. The V gene's germline CDR1 is ENHRY and CDR2 SYGVKD. The CDR3 has 14 amino acids. J was trimmed by 5 bases and V by 6 bases; bases with no gene match: 9. This CDR3 is CAIRGTTDGETQYF. As DNA, the CDR3 is TGTGCCATCAGGGGGACTACTGACGGGGAGACCCAGTACTTC.

The genes are TRBV10-3 and TRBJ2-3, with 8 bases aligning to TRBD2. The CDR3 loop spans 14 amino acids. CDR1 is ENHRY, CDR2 SYGVKD, per germline. The ends lost 10 bases at V and 0 bases at J; junction bases unmatched: 6. The CDR3 sequence is CATTSGLSTDTQYF. The CDR3 DNA is TGTGCCACCACTAGCGGACTAAGCACAGATACGCAGTATTTT.

Comment on this clone: Other DNA sequences of this sample code for an identical CDR3. This sequence joins TRBV3-1 (or the pseudogene TRBV3-2) and TRBJ1-1; D unclear. Germline CDR1 and CDR2: LGHDT and YNNKEL (reference sequence). The CDR3 sequence is 13 residues long. The V gene lost 1 base and the J gene lost 1 base, with 4 bases spanning the gap. CDR3 nucleotide sequence: TGTGCCAGCAGCCAAGCAGGGAACACTGAAGCTTTCTTT. This encodes CASSQAGNTEAFF.

V gene TRBV6-5 combines with J gene TRBJ2-1; 9 bases align to TRBD2. V trimming: 4 bases; J trimming: 1 base; junction bases outside the gene matches: 5. This CDR3 contains 16 residues. Germline values: CDR1 MNHEY, CDR2 SVGAGI. CDR3 amino acids: CASSLAAGGSYNEQFF. The DNA for the CDR3 is TGTGCCAGCAGTTTAGCGGCGGGAGGGTCCTACAATGAGCAGTTCTTC.

CDR3 nucleotide sequence: TGTGCCAGCTCACCGGGACTAGCGGGATTTGGAGAGACCCAGTACTTC. It yields the protein CASSPGLAGFGETQYF. The V gene is TRBV18, the J gene TRBJ2-5; 13 bases match TRBD2. The CDR3 is made up of 16 amino acids. Trimming took 3 bases from V and 4 from J; bases not matched to a gene: 5. The germline gives CDR1 KGHSH, CDR2 LQKENI. The full variable domain, in which reference TRBV18 and TRBJ2-5 provide the parts outside the CDR3, is NAGVMQNPRHLVRRRGQEARLRCSPMKGHSHVYWYRQLPEEGLKFMVYLQKENIIDESGMPKERFSAEFPKEGPSILRIQQVVRGDSAAYFCASSPGLAGFGETQYFGPGTRLLVL.

The V call is TRBV2, the J call TRBJ2-7; tentatively, D is TRBD2 (6 bases). The V gene's germline CDR1 is SNHLY and CDR2 FYNNEI. This CDR3 contains 14 residues. Trimming cost V 4 bases and J 0 bases, with 10 bases left between them. The CDR3: CASSGDWSSYEQYV. CDR3 sequence (DNA): TGTGCCAGCAGTGGGGACTGGAGCTCCTACGAGCAGTACGTC.

In this sample, this clone turned up once. The chain is built from TRBV11-2 and TRBJ1-6; weak D call: TRBD1 (6 bases). This CDR3 region has 15 residues. V lost 5 bases to trimming and J lost 8 bases, with 16 bases between them. Germline V gene lookup returns CDR1 SGHAT and CDR2 FQNNGV. The CDR3 sequence is CASSRSPTGYSPLHF. The CDR3 DNA reads as TGTGCCAGCAGCAGATCCCCGACAGGATATTCACCCCTCCACTTT.

The chain joins TRBV5-1 to TRBJ2-1; 9 bases agree with TRBD2. The ends lost 4 bases at V and 0 bases at J; junction bases unmatched: 14. Germline lookup yields CDR1 SGHRS and CDR2 YFSETQ. The CDR3 consists of 19 residues. The CDR3, as DNA: TGCGCCAGCAGCACACCCGGGACTAGCTTATCGAGCTCCTACAATGAGCAGTTCTTC. It translates to CASSTPGTSLSSSYNEQFF.

The chain employs TRBV6-6 and TRBJ2-7; the D is unclear. V was pared by 2 bases and J by 5 bases, with 7 bases between. Germline V gene lookup returns CDR1 MNHNY and CDR2 SVGAGI (reference sequence). The CDR3 is 12 amino acids. CDR3 sequence reads: CASSYTGDEQYF. The CDR3 DNA is TGTGCCAGCAGTTACACCGGAGACGAGCAGTACTTC.

The J gene is TRBJ1-1, the V gene TRBV18; 7 nucleotides line up with TRBD1. V was clipped by 3 bases and J by 7 bases; unmatched bases: 5. CDR1 and CDR2 (germline): KGHSH, LQKENI. This CDR3 is 13 amino acids long. In DNA form, the CDR3 reads TGTGCCAGCTCACCTAGACAGGGAGATGAAGCTTTCTTT. Its translation: CASSPRQGDEAFF.

In its sample, this clone was seen once. The V and J genes are TRBV4-2 and TRBJ1-4; D is perhaps TRBD1 (5 bases). Trimming cost V 1 base and J 2 bases, with 11 bases left between them. This CDR3 comprises 16 residues. The germline gives CDR1 LGHNA, CDR2 YNFKEQ. The CDR3 bases are TGTGCCAGCAGCCAAGGTCCTCGGGGGACTAATGAAAAACTGTTTTTT. Protein: CASSQGPRGTNEKLFF.

This clone has more than one count but fewer than ten. The V gene is TRBV19, the J gene TRBJ1-2; 8 bases line up with TRBD1. The CDR3 has 15 residues. Germline V gives CDR1 LNHDA, CDR2 SQIVND (reference sequence). J lost 0 bases, V lost 6 bases, and 6 bases had no gene match. As DNA, the CDR3 is TGTGCCAGTAGCCTCACGACAGGGGCTAACTATGGCTACACCTTC. This sequence encodes CASSLTTGANYGYTF.

Concerning this clone itself: An end of the junction differs from the germline gene, which may be a read error. V is TRBV19 and J is TRBJ2-1; D ambiguous. This CDR3 has 16 amino acids. Per the germline V gene, CDR1 is LNHDA and CDR2 is SQIVND (reference sequence). Written as DNA, the CDR3 is TGTGCCAGTAGTTCCCGTGTTAGCCGCTCCCACAATGAGCAGTTCTTC. Protein sequence: CASSSRVSRSHNEQFF.

The rearrangement links TRBV7-9 to TRBJ2-1; D might be TRBD1 (6 bases). V was shortened by 5 bases and J by 5 bases, with 16 bases between the two germline ends. The germline V gene encodes CDR1 SEHNR and CDR2 FQNEAQ (reference sequence). The CDR3 spans 15 residues. CDR3 sequence: CASSKGGWGHNEQFF. For the CDR3, the DNA is TGTGCCAGCAGCAAAGGTGGGTGGGGGCACAATGAGCAGTTCTTC.

The rearrangement links TRBV11-3 to TRBJ2-2; D ambiguous. There are 15 residues in the CDR3. With 1 base removed from V and 3 bases from J, the gap between germline ends came to 9 bases. CDR1 and CDR2 (germline): SGHNT, YENEEA. The CDR3 sequence: CASSLGIQDTGELFF. CDR3 in DNA: TGTGCCAGCAGCTTAGGCATACAAGACACCGGGGAGCTGTTTTTT.

Comment on this clone: Additional DNA sequences in this sample encode the identical CDR3. The gene calls are TRBV3-1 (or the pseudogene TRBV3-2) and TRBJ2-5, with 7 positions matching TRBD2. The CDR3 consists of 14 residues. V was pared by 1 base and J by 3 bases, with 2 bases of the junction left unmatched. Germline lookup yields CDR1 LGHDT and CDR2 YNNKEL (reference sequence). The CDR3: CASSQGGGKETQYF. CDR3 coding DNA: TGTGCCAGCAGCCAAGGGGGGGGAAAAGAGACCCAGTACTTC.

This rearrangement joins TRBV5-5 to TRBJ1-1; maybe TRBD1 (6 bases). This CDR3 comprises 15 residues. The V and J ends lost 4 bases and 3 bases respectively, with 16 bases between them. CDR1 and CDR2 (germline): SGHKS, YYEKEE (reference sequence). As DNA, the CDR3 is TGTGCCAGCAGCCCAACCGCGGGGGGCTACACTGAAGCTTTCTTT. It encodes CASSPTAGGYTEAFF.

The chain combines TRBV6-2 or TRBV6-3 with TRBJ2-7; the match to TRBD2 covers 13 bases. The V gene end was trimmed by 3 bases and the J gene end by 0 bases; junction bases not matched to a gene: 8. In germline, CDR1 is MNHEY, CDR2 SVGEGT. This CDR3 spans 18 amino acids. The CDR3 sequence is CASSYGLTSGRVSYEQYF. CDR3 nucleotides: TGTGCCAGCAGTTATGGCCTAACTAGCGGGAGGGTCTCCTACGAGCAGTACTTC.

The V gene is TRBV3-1 (or the pseudogene TRBV3-2), the J gene TRBJ1-2; TRBD1 matches at 8 bases. The CDR3 runs 14 residues. Trimming cost V 4 bases and J 2 bases; bases outside gene matches: 3. Germline lookup yields CDR1 LGHDT and CDR2 YNNKEL (reference sequence). The CDR3: CASSPGQANYGYTF. CDR3 sequence (DNA): TGTGCCAGCAGCCCGGGACAGGCGAACTATGGCTACACCTTC.

The rearrangement joins TRBV9 to TRBJ2-1; TRBD1 matches at 11 bases. With V trimmed by 3 bases and J by 0 bases, 5 bases remained unmatched. CDR1 is SGDLS, CDR2 YYNGEE, per germline. The CDR3 has 17 amino acids. CDR3 amino acids: CASSEEGTGGSYNEQFF. The CDR3 nucleotides read TGTGCCAGCAGCGAGGAAGGGACAGGGGGCTCCTACAATGAGCAGTTCTTC.

The rearrangement uses TRBV5-1 and TRBJ2-1; TRBD2 is a possible D gene (6 bases). With 4 bases removed from V and 0 bases from J, the gap between germline ends came to 14 bases. The germline V gene has CDR1 SGHRS and CDR2 YFSETQ. CDR3 size: 16 residues. CDR3 in amino acids: CASSPGLPSSYNEQFF. CDR3 nucleotides: TGCGCCAGCAGCCCGGGACTGCCGAGCTCCTACAATGAGCAGTTCTTC.

To note about this clone: The sample has other DNA sequences that encode this CDR3 too. V is TRBV28 and J is TRBJ2-2, with D unclear. Germline CDR1 is MDHEN and CDR2 is SYDVKM. V was cut by 2 bases and J by 1 base, with 5 bases left in between. The CDR3 loop spans 14 amino acids. The DNA of the CDR3 is TGTGCCAGCAGTTTAGGGCTGAACACCGGGGAGCTGTTTTTT. Its protein is CASSLGLNTGELFF.

This chain connects TRBV6-5 to TRBJ2-3; D unresolved. In germline, CDR1 is MNHEY, CDR2 SVGAGI. This CDR3 is built from 14 residues. The ends were cut back, 7 bases at V and 2 bases at J, with 13 bases in the middle. The CDR3 spells CASTRLGLTDTQYF. The CDR3, as DNA: TGTGCCAGCACGCGCCTGGGCCTCACAGATACGCAGTATTTT.

The chain is built from TRBV9 and TRBJ2-1; 9 positions agree with TRBD1. Germline V gene sequence: CDR1 SGDLS, CDR2 YYNGEE. The length of the CDR3 is 15 residues. The V gene end was trimmed by 2 bases and the J gene end by 7 bases; junction bases not matched to a gene: 7. The CDR3 reads CASSVRDRVGNEQFF. The CDR3 DNA sequence: TGTGCCAGCAGCGTCCGGGACAGGGTTGGTAATGAGCAGTTCTTC. The complete variable domain, with remaining parts taken from reference TRBV9 and TRBJ2-1, reads DSGVTQTPKHLITATGQRVTLRCSPRSGDLSVYWYQQSLDQGLQFLIQYYNGEERAKGNILERFSAQQFPDLHSELNLSSLELGDSALYFCASSVRDRVGNEQFFGPGTRLTVL.

The chain couples TRBV19 to TRBJ1-4, with 7 bases that match TRBD1. CDR1 and CDR2 from the germline V gene are LNHDA and SQIVND (reference sequence). V lost 5 bases to trimming and J lost 8 bases; unmatched junction nucleotides: 11. This CDR3 has 15 residues. The CDR3 DNA is TGTGCCAGTAGTTTTGAGGGGGCCTTGAGGGAAAAACTGTTTTTT. Amino acids: CASSFEGALREKLFF.

The chain is built from TRBV15 and TRBJ2-2, with D perhaps TRBD2 (5 bases). The CDR3 consists of 17 residues. Germline assignment: CDR1 LNHNV and CDR2 YYDKDF (reference sequence). V was shortened by 0 bases and J by 4 bases, with 15 bases between the two germline ends. CDR3 in amino acids: CATSRDRSPRGTGELFF. CDR3 nucleotide sequence: TGTGCCACCAGCAGAGATAGGTCCCCCCGGGGCACCGGGGAGCTGTTTTTT.

V gene TRBV10-3 combines with J gene TRBJ2-1, with a weak D call TRBD1 (5 bases). Trimming took 2 bases from V and 2 from J, leaving 13 bases between them. The germline gives CDR1 ENHRY, CDR2 SYGVKD. The CDR3 spans 16 residues. CDR3 in DNA: TGTGCCATCAGTGAGCCCTCAGGGCGGACCTACAATGAGCAGTTCTTC. Protein: CAISEPSGRTYNEQFF.